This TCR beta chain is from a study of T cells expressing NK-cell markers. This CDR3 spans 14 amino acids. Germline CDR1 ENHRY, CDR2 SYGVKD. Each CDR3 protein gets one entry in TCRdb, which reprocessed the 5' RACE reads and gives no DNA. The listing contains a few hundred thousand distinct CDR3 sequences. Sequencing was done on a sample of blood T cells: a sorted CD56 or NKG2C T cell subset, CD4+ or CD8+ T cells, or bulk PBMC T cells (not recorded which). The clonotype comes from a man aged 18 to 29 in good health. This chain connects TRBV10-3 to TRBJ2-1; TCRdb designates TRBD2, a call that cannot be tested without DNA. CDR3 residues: CARSEREGYNEQFF.